Detailed here is one TCR beta chain. These data are taken from a study of blood T cell repertoires in COVID-19. The overall study: Samples came from the United States, Italy and Spain, spanning acute and convalescent COVID-19. PBMCs, B-cell-depleted T cells, or T cells were the source of the cDNA or gDNA that made up the material.

Under the authors' procedure: The assay estimated nucleated cells by amplifying reference gene primers. The repertoire was sequenced with immunoSEQ multiplex PCR; TCRdb's copy has only in-frame clones and lacks some. V and J calls and clone size are those listed in that table; D and trimming were worked out from the DNA. The sample lists around 270,000 clones, roughly 90% seen once, with roughly 5% in the top ten. J was trimmed by 5 bases and V by 0 bases; bases with no gene match: 10. The CDR3 consists of 16 residues. Germline V gene lookup returns CDR1 SGDLS and CDR2 YYNGEE. The chain recombines TRBV9 with TRBJ2-7, with 8 bases fitting TRBD1. The clonotype originates from a man in his forties or fifties with acute or convalescent COVID-19. Sequenced: peripheral blood. The CDR3 spells CASSVGAGGAAHEQYF. In DNA, the CDR3 is TGTGCCAGCAGCGTAGGAGCAGGGGGCGCAGCCCACGAGCAGTACTTC. The full variable domain, completed using reference TRBV9 and TRBJ2-7, is DSGVTQTPKHLITATGQRVTLRCSPRSGDLSVYWYQQSLDQGLQFLIQYYNGEERAKGNILERFSAQQFPDLHSELNLSSLELGDSALYFCASSVGAGGAAHEQYFGPGTRLTVT.